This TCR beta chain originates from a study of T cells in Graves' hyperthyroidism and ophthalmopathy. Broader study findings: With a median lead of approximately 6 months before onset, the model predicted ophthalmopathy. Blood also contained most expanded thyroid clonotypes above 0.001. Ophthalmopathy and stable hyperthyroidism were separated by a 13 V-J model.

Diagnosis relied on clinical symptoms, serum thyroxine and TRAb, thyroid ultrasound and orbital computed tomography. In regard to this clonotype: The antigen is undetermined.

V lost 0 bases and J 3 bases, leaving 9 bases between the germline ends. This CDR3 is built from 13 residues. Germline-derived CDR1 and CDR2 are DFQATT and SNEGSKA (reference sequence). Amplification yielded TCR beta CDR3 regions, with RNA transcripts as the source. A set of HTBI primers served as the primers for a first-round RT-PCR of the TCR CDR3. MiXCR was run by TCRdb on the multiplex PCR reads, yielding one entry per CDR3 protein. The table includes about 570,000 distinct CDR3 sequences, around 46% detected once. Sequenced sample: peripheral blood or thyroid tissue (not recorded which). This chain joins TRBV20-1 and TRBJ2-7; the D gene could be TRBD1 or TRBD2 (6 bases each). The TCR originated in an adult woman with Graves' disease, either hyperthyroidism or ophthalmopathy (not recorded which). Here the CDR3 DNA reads TGCAGTGCTAGAGATGGGGGGCGCTACGAGCAGTACTTC. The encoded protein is CSARDGGRYEQYF.